This T cell receptor beta chain was profiled in a study of OX40 agonist ivuxolimab in advanced cancers. The CDR3 spans 12 residues. The V gene's germline CDR1 is MNHEY and CDR2 SMNVEV (reference sequence). V lost 8 bases and J lost 9, with 11 bases in between. TCRdb's copy holds only in-frame clones and misses some; the assay was immunoSEQ multiplex PCR. Among 96,000 or so clones listed, about 84% were seen once. V and J are TRBV27 and TRBJ1-6, with D maybe TRBD1 (6 bases). The source was CD4+ or CD8+ T cells sorted from blood, collected in a trial of the OX40 agonist ivuxolimab. This sequence originates from an adult with an advanced solid tumor such as melanoma, head and neck, liver or kidney cancer. The CDR3 is CASSTRGSPLHF. The CDR3 DNA reads as TGTGCCAGCTCCACCAGGGGTTCACCCCTCCACTTT.